The 25 T cell receptor beta chains in this list originate from one sample, sequenced in a study of OX40 agonist ivuxolimab in advanced cancers. TCRdb's table, derived via immunoSEQ multiplex PCR, lists solely in-frame clones and lacks some. The repertoire has 75,000 to 100,000 clones, approximately 92% of them found once; the top ten carry about 3%. Sequencing was performed on CD4+ or CD8+ T cells sorted from blood, taken in a trial of the OX40 agonist ivuxolimab. These receptors were collected from an adult with an advanced solid tumor such as melanoma, head and neck, liver or kidney cancer.

The V call is TRBV29-1, the J call TRBJ1-2, with a possible D match to TRBD1 (6 bases). From germline, CDR1 is SQVTM and CDR2 ANQGSEA. The CDR3 covers 14 residues. Trimming took 2 bases from V and 3 from J, leaving 13 bases between them. The CDR3 DNA reads as TGCAGCGTTGAACCCCCAGGGGAGGACTATGGCTACACCTTC. Its protein product is CSVEPPGEDYGYTF.

The chain recombines TRBV29-1 with TRBJ2-5; D is ambiguous. Trimming removed 2 bases from V and 1 base from J, with 8 bases in between. CDR1 is SQVTM and CDR2 is ANQGSEA in the germline V gene. This CDR3 is built from 13 residues. In nucleotides, the CDR3 is TGCAGCGTTGAAAGGCAGCGCCAAGAGACCCAGTACTTC. It codes for CSVERQRQETQYF.

This chain links TRBV7-9 with TRBJ2-2, with 7 positions matching TRBD1. Per the germline V gene, CDR1 is SEHNR and CDR2 is FQNEAQ (reference sequence). Losses at the gene ends were 5 bases for V and 4 bases for J; bases not matched to a gene: 13. The CDR3 sequence is 17 residues long. The CDR3 DNA reads TGTGCCAGCAGCCCCTGGGGACAGCCCCAAGGCACCGGGGAGCTGTTTTTT. Amino acids: CASSPWGQPQGTGELFF.

This clone was detected only a few times. The genes are TRBV11-2 and TRBJ1-1, with 7 bases fitting TRBD1. The ends lost 2 bases at V and 0 bases at J; junction bases unmatched: 3. From germline, CDR1 is SGHAT and CDR2 FQNNGV. The CDR3 loop spans 15 amino acids. The CDR3 reads CASSLTGEMNTEAFF. For the CDR3, the DNA is TGTGCCAGCAGCTTAACAGGGGAGATGAACACTGAAGCTTTCTTT.

The chain has TRBV7-2 and TRBJ2-1; D is possibly TRBD1 or TRBD2 (6 bases each). The V gene lost 4 bases and the J gene lost 0 bases, with 10 bases spanning the gap. The CDR3 runs to 15 residues. Germline V gives CDR1 SGHTA, CDR2 FQGNSA. The CDR3 reads CASSWRGSSYNEQFF. The CDR3 region has the DNA TGTGCCAGCAGCTGGAGGGGGAGCTCCTACAATGAGCAGTTCTTC.

CDR3 amino acids: CASSADAGTGAGGYTF. The CDR3 bases are TGTGCCAGCAGCGCCGACGCCGGGACAGGGGCTGGTGGCTACACCTTC. V and J are TRBV9 and TRBJ1-2; 10 nucleotides align to TRBD1. With V trimmed by 3 bases and J by 7 bases, 12 bases remained unmatched. This CDR3 is 16 amino acids long. Germline values: CDR1 SGDLS, CDR2 YYNGEE.

The chain is built from TRBV7-9 and TRBJ1-4; 9 bases map to TRBD1. The CDR3 extends over 18 amino acids. Trimming took 1 base from V and 3 from J; bases not matched to a gene: 9. CDR1 is SEHNR and CDR2 is FQNEAQ in the germline V gene (reference sequence). In DNA, the CDR3 is TGTGCCAGCAGCTTAGTTCCGGGACAGGGAAGGCCTAATGAAAAACTGTTTTTT. Protein sequence: CASSLVPGQGRPNEKLFF.

The CDR3 protein is CASSSGLNLEQYF. The CDR3, as DNA: TGTGCCAGCAGCTCGGGACTAAATCTCGAGCAGTACTTC. The J gene is TRBJ2-5, the V gene TRBV5-6; 7 nucleotides agree with TRBD2. The J call may be incorrect, as the DNA end agrees better with TRBJ2-7. There are 13 residues in the CDR3. Germline V gene sequence: CDR1 SGHDT, CDR2 YYEEEE.

The gene calls are TRBV11-3 and TRBJ2-5, with D perhaps matching TRBD2 (6 bases). Germline V CDR1 and CDR2: SGHNT, YENEEA. V shed 2 bases and J shed 5 bases, with 15 bases lying between them. There are 15 residues in the CDR3. In DNA form, the CDR3 reads TGTGCCAGCAGCTTAATCGCGGGACCGAGTGAGACCCAGTACTTC. It specifies CASSLIAGPSETQYF.

This sequence joins TRBV27 and TRBJ1-5; 7 bases line up with TRBD1. The CDR3 runs to 15 residues. CDR1 is MNHEY, CDR2 SMNVEV, per germline (reference sequence). V shed 0 bases and J 4 bases; nucleotides not matched to a gene: 3. The CDR3 bases are TGTGCCAGCAGTTTATCAGGGACAGCAAATCAGCCCCAGCATTTT. It translates to CASSLSGTANQPQHF.

J is TRBJ2-7 and V is TRBV6-1; D perhaps matches TRBD2 (5 bases). CDR3 length equals 13 residues. Trimming removed 7 bases from V and 5 bases from J, with 15 bases in between. Germline CDR1 is MNHNS and CDR2 is SASEGT. The CDR3 sequence: CASTWERSDEQYF. The CDR3, as DNA: TGTGCCAGCACTTGGGAGAGAAGCGACGAGCAGTACTTC.

V usage is TRBV5-5 and J usage is TRBJ2-6; the D gene is possibly TRBD2 (6 bases). Trimming took off 1 base at V and 0 bases at J, with 14 bases between the two ends. This CDR3 contains 18 residues. Germline V gives CDR1 SGHKS, CDR2 YYEKEE (reference sequence). This CDR3 is CASSLFAGHSSGANVLTF. The CDR3, as DNA: TGTGCCAGCAGCTTGTTTGCGGGGCACTCCTCTGGGGCCAACGTCCTGACTTTC.

The chain is built from TRBV6-1 and TRBJ1-5, with TRBD1 identical over 10 bases. The CDR3 is made up of 16 amino acids. The germline V gene encodes CDR1 MNHNS and CDR2 SASEGT. The J segment lost 9 bases and the V segment lost 0 bases, leaving 8 bases of the junction unmatched. The CDR3 DNA is TGTGCCAGCAGTGAAGCCCTAGACAGGGGGCTATTGCCCCAGCATTTT. Protein: CASSEALDRGLLPQHF.

This clone was recorded once. The V and J genes are TRBV10-3 and TRBJ2-1; 8 positions agree with TRBD1. The CDR3 length is 14 residues. CDR1 and CDR2 (germline): ENHRY, SYGVKD. Trimming took 6 bases from V and 4 from J; bases not matched to a gene: 5. In DNA, the CDR3 is TGTGCCATCAGCACCGGGACAGGTTACAATGAGCAGTTCTTC. It codes for CAISTGTGYNEQFF.

The CDR3 coding sequence is TGTGCCAGCAGAGAGGCCATCTACAAGGTGCATAATGAAAAACTGTTTTTT. It translates to CASREAIYKVHNEKLFF. V is TRBV21-1 and J is TRBJ1-4. TRBV21-1 is shown as a pseudogene. The CDR3 totals 17 residues.

The genes are TRBV7-8 and TRBJ2-5; the D is unclear. V gave up 5 bases and J gave up 3 bases, with 7 bases separating them. CDR1 is SGHVS, CDR2 FQNEAQ, per germline. The CDR3 has 12 residues. The CDR3 sequence is CASSPHEETQYF. CDR3 coding DNA: TGTGCCAGCAGCCCACACGAAGAGACCCAGTACTTC.

The chain employs TRBV4-3 and TRBJ1-1; D is perhaps TRBD1 (5 bases). The CDR3 sequence is 15 residues long. Germline V gene sequence: CDR1 LGHNA, CDR2 YSLEER. Trimming pared 0 bases from V and 2 bases from J, leaving 10 bases between. The CDR3 DNA sequence: TGCGCCAGCAGCCAAGAGGGGCAGCACAACACTGAAGCTTTCTTT. It is translated as CASSQEGQHNTEAFF.

V and J are TRBV30 and TRBJ1-6; D is possibly TRBD1 (6 bases). Germline V gene data show CDR1 as GTSNPN and CDR2 as SVGIG (reference sequence). V gave up 1 base and J gave up 7 bases, with 11 bases separating them. This CDR3 spans 14 amino acids. CDR3 sequence reads: CAWSESGANSPLHF. In DNA form, the CDR3 reads TGTGCCTGGAGTGAGTCAGGGGCCAATTCACCCCTCCACTTT. The full variable domain, its missing parts supplied by reference TRBV30 and TRBJ1-6, is SQTIHQWPATLVQPVGSPLSLECTVEGTSNPNLYWYRQAAGRGLQLLFYSVGIGQISSEVPQNLSASRPQDRQFILSSKKLLLSDSGFYLCAWSESGANSPLHFGNGTRLTVT.

The chain is built from TRBV7-6 and TRBJ1-5; D possibly corresponds to TRBD1 (6 bases). CDR3 length: 16 amino acids. Trimming cost V 5 bases and J 0 bases, with 14 bases left between them. Germline assignment: CDR1 SGHVS and CDR2 FNYEAQ. The CDR3 sequence is CASSPGTSDSNQPQHF. CDR3 DNA sequence: TGTGCCAGCAGCCCCGGGACATCGGATAGCAATCAGCCCCAGCATTTT.

This rearrangement joins TRBV5-1 to TRBJ2-3; perhaps TRBD1 as D (6 bases). Germline CDR1 and CDR2: SGHRS and YFSETQ. V was trimmed by 4 bases and J by 0 bases, leaving 12 bases between them. CDR3 length equals 15 residues. The CDR3 DNA is TGCGCCAGCAGCCCCGGACAGCGTAGCACAGATACGCAGTATTTT. It codes for CASSPGQRSTDTQYF.

The chain recombines TRBV9 with TRBJ1-2; 10 bases fit TRBD1. With V trimmed by 6 bases and J by 8 bases, 25 bases remained unmatched. This CDR3 is built from 19 residues. In germline, CDR1 is SGDLS, CDR2 YYNGEE. CDR3 residues: CASTPSGFPTGTGDGGYTF. For the CDR3, the DNA is TGTGCCAGCACCCCGTCGGGGTTTCCAACCGGGACAGGGGACGGCGGCTACACCTTC.

V usage is TRBV28 and J usage is TRBJ1-4; TRBD1 matches 8 bases. Per the germline V gene, CDR1 is MDHEN and CDR2 is SYDVKM. Trimming took 6 bases from V and 0 from J; bases not matched to a gene: 6. The CDR3 totals 16 residues. The CDR3 DNA is TGTGCCAGCAGCTTAGAACAGGGGGCAACTAATGAAAAACTGTTTTTT. Translation: CASSLEQGATNEKLFF. Based on the CDR3 plus reference TRBV28 and TRBJ1-4, the full variable domain is DVKVTQSSRYLVKRTGEKVFLECVQDMDHENMFWYRQDPGLGLRLIYFSYDVKMKEKGDIPEGYSVSREKKERFSLILESASTNQTSMYLCASSLEQGATNEKLFFGSGTQLSVL.

This clone appeared a single time. The genes are TRBV5-1 and TRBJ2-3; D is possibly TRBD1 (5 bases). This CDR3 is built from 17 residues. CDR1 is SGHRS, CDR2 YFSETQ, per germline. V was clipped by 0 bases and J by 2 bases, with 16 bases between them. The CDR3 sequence: CASSLVGERTYTDTQYF. DNA for the CDR3: TGCGCCAGCAGCTTGGTCGGTGAGAGGACATACACAGATACGCAGTATTTT.

This chain links TRBV30 with TRBJ2-3; tentative D call: TRBD1 (5 bases). V was pared by 2 bases and J by 2 bases, with 11 bases between. Germline V CDR1 and CDR2: GTSNPN, SVGIG (reference sequence). This CDR3 comprises 14 residues. CDR3 amino acids: CAWSYGRVTDTQYF. The CDR3 DNA is TGTGCCTGGAGTTACGGCAGGGTCACAGATACGCAGTATTTT.

This clone came up a few times. The V gene is TRBV4-1, the J gene TRBJ2-2; no reliable D call. V was shortened by 2 bases and J by 6 bases, with 7 bases between the two germline ends. Germline lookup yields CDR1 MGHRA and CDR2 YSYEKL. This CDR3 is 13 amino acids long. CDR3 loop: CASSQWVSGELFF. The CDR3, as DNA: TGCGCCAGCAGCCAATGGGTTTCCGGGGAGCTGTTTTTT.